The table lists the clone carrying this TCR beta chain with many counts. Its specificity is unknown. The sample is drawn from a study of human T cells and chemical hapten exposure. Whole-study context: 2% DPC applied to a 2 cm by 2 cm arm area sensitized donors. Small volume differences among pooled libraries mainly caused per-sample TCR yield variation.

Broader study findings: TCRs exceeding 1 in 1000 frequency stayed unchanged with DPC sensitization.

Time point in this sample: pre-sensitization, week 0. Treatment specified: therapeutic diphenylcyclopropenone sensitization with weekly scalp DPC. MiXCR, run by TCRdb on the RACE reads, gives a single entry per CDR3 protein. Of 300,000 to 450,000 distinct CDR3 sequences in the sample, 4.5% to 6% were seen once. Sequences were derived from whole blood, sampled in connection with sensitization to the hapten diphenylcyclopropenone (DPC). The receptor was isolated from a woman between 45 and 65 years old with alopecia areata. Some clones in this sample may be carry-over from other donors' samples.

The CDR3 loop reads CASTPKLLSYEQYF. The DNA for the CDR3 is TGTGCCAGCACCCCGAAGTTATTATCCTACGAGCAGTACTTC. This chain links TRBV12-3 or TRBV12-4 with TRBJ2-7; the D is unclear. The CDR3 runs 14 residues. Trimming took off 7 bases at V and 1 base at J, with 14 bases between the two ends.